Below are 21 T cell receptor beta chains sequenced from a single sample in a study of blood T cells in healthy people across ages. Through a sample-barcoded 5' primer and a J-beta primer mix, a second PCR was run for roughly 6 to 12 cycles. TCRdb re-analysed the 5' RACE reads in MiXCR, keeping a single row per CDR3 protein. The sample lists fewer than 900,000 distinct CDR3 sequences; roughly 45% were seen once. The sample taken for sequencing was blood. These receptors came from a woman aged 55-69 years in good health.

The chain uses TRBV6-6 and TRBJ2-3, with 10 nucleotides matching TRBD1. Germline CDR1 is MNHNY and CDR2 is SVGAGI (reference sequence). The junction had 3 bases not matched to a gene; V was cut back by 0 bases and J by 0 bases. The CDR3 spans 17 residues. DNA for the CDR3: TGTGCCAGCAGTTACTCCCCGGACAGGGGGAGCACAGATACGCAGTATTTT. This translates into CASSYSPDRGSTDTQYF.

This clonotype was seen a handful of times. The chain links TRBV5-5 to TRBJ2-1, with 16 nucleotides matching TRBD2. The V segment lost 4 bases and the J segment 9 bases; nucleotides outside the gene matches: 4. The V gene's germline CDR1 is SGHKS and CDR2 YYEKEE (reference sequence). This CDR3 contains 15 residues. Here the CDR3 reads CASSGGLAGGVEQFF. CDR3 nucleotide sequence: TGTGCCAGCAGCGGGGGACTAGCGGGAGGGGTTGAGCAGTTCTTC.

J is TRBJ1-2 and V is TRBV6-2 or TRBV6-3; 9 nucleotides line up with TRBD1. This CDR3 has 13 amino acids. Germline CDR1 and CDR2: MNHEY and SVGEGT. V lost 8 bases to trimming and J lost 8 bases; unmatched junction nucleotides: 9. Here the CDR3 DNA reads TGTGCCAGCGACGACAGGGGGGGAGTCGGCTACACCTTC. It yields the protein CASDDRGGVGYTF.

This clonotype has ten or more counts. The chain couples TRBV3-1 to TRBJ2-7; D gene unclear. CDR1 and CDR2 (germline): LGHDT, YNNKEL (reference sequence). The CDR3 consists of 14 residues. V lost 0 bases and J lost 3, with 9 bases in between. The CDR3 loop reads CASSQDHRGYEQYF. CDR3 in DNA: TGTGCCAGCAGCCAAGATCACCGTGGCTACGAGCAGTACTTC.

The chain uses TRBV4-2 and TRBJ2-5; TRBD2 agrees at 9 bases. The junction had 12 bases not matched to a gene; V was cut back by 1 base and J by 3 bases. The length of the CDR3 is 18 residues. Looked up from germline, CDR1 is LGHNA and CDR2 is YNFKEQ. CDR3 coding DNA: TGTGCCAGCAGCCAAGTGGGTCCAGCGGGGGGCAGTGAAGAGACCCAGTACTTC. The encoded protein is CASSQVGPAGGSEETQYF.

The chain carries TRBV29-1 and TRBJ2-1; D might be TRBD1 (5 bases). The end of the DNA aligns better with TRBJ2-7, so the J call may be wrong. The V gene's germline CDR1 is SQVTM and CDR2 ANQGSEA. The CDR3 has 15 residues. CDR3 sequence: CSVGHPSVAYNEQYF. CDR3 nucleotides: TGCAGCGTGGGGCACCCCTCAGTAGCCTACAATGAGCAGTACTTC.

The chain is built from TRBV5-1 and TRBJ2-4, with D maybe TRBD1 (5 bases). The J call may be faulty, since TRBJ2-7 better matches the DNA end. The germline gives CDR1 SGHRS, CDR2 YFSETQ. The CDR3 runs to 15 residues. The CDR3 bases are TGCGCCAGCGGGCGAGACAGCCCCTCCTCCTACGAGCAGTACTTC. This gives the protein CASGRDSPSSYEQYF.

The chain is built from TRBV6-2 or TRBV6-3 and TRBJ2-2; 8 bases map to TRBD2. There are 15 residues in the CDR3. The germline CDR1 and CDR2 sequences are MNHEY and SVGEGT. The J segment lost 5 bases and the V segment lost 5 bases, leaving 7 bases of the junction unmatched. The CDR3 region has the DNA TGTGCCAGCAGTATACTAGCGGTGGGGACCGGGGAGCTGTTTTTT. Its protein is CASSILAVGTGELFF.

In its sample, this clonotype was seen a few times. One junction end disagrees with the germline gene, perhaps due to a read error. The chain uses TRBV4-3 and TRBJ2-1; 9 nucleotides align to TRBD1. TRBJ2-7 explains the end of the DNA better; the J call may be wrong. Per germline, CDR1 LGHNA and CDR2 YSLEER. This CDR3 contains 15 residues. The CDR3 DNA reads as TGCGCCAGCCGCCAGGGACAGGGTGTCTACAATGAGCAGTACTTC. Encoded protein: CASRQGQGVYNEQYF.

The V call is TRBV11-1, the J call TRBJ2-1, with 8 positions matching TRBD2. With V trimmed by 2 bases and J by 3 bases, 3 bases remained unmatched. Per the germline V gene, CDR1 is SGHAT and CDR2 is FQDESV (reference sequence). The CDR3 extends over 15 amino acids. The CDR3 reads CASSLPGGVYNEQFF. In DNA form, the CDR3 reads TGTGCCAGCAGCTTACCGGGGGGGGTCTACAATGAGCAGTTCTTC.

The CDR3 protein is CASSKQTGWSSYNEQFF. The CDR3 coding sequence is TGTGCCAGCAGCAAACAGACAGGGTGGAGCTCCTACAATGAGCAGTTCTTC. The chain is built from TRBV14 and TRBJ2-1; 7 bases are shared with TRBD1. The CDR3 is 17 residues long. The V gene end was trimmed by 5 bases and the J gene end by 0 bases; junction bases not matched to a gene: 10. CDR1 and CDR2 from the germline V gene are SGHDN and FVKESK.

The chain recombines TRBV15 with TRBJ1-5; D is unresolved. Per the germline V gene, CDR1 is LNHNV and CDR2 is YYDKDF (reference sequence). This CDR3 comprises 15 residues. Trimming removed 0 bases at V and 1 base at J, with 7 bases between. The CDR3 loop reads CATSRDFTSNQPQHF. The CDR3 DNA follows: TGTGCCACCAGCAGAGATTTCACAAGCAATCAGCCCCAGCATTTT.

Concerning this clonotype itself: A much larger clonotype is one base distant, so this may be a read error. The J gene is TRBJ2-3, the V gene TRBV29-1, with unresolved D. The CDR3 length is 16 residues. Germline V gene sequence: CDR1 SQVTM, CDR2 ANQGSEA. V was shortened by 6 bases and J by 1 base, with 20 bases between the two germline ends. CDR3 amino acids: CSVHPLQGIGTDTQYF. CDR3 sequence (DNA): TGCAGCGTCCACCCACTTCAAGGGATAGGCACAGATACGCAGTATTTT.

This clonotype was seen a single time. A much bigger clone sits one base away, suggesting this may be a read error. The V gene is TRBV15, the J gene TRBJ1-2; no reliable D call. This CDR3 comprises 14 residues. CDR1 LNHNV and CDR2 YYDKDF come from the germline V gene (reference sequence). The CDR3: CATSRQTDNYGYAF. The CDR3, as DNA: TGTGCCACCAGCAGACAGACTGATAACTATGGCTACGCCTTC.

This CDR3 reads CASSSDRGPDTQYF. The CDR3 DNA is TGTGCCAGCAGTTCGGACAGGGGACCAGATACGCAGTATTTT. The chain is built from TRBV6-5 and TRBJ2-3, with 9 bases identical to TRBD1. Germline CDR1 reads MNHEY; CDR2 reads SVGAGI. Trimming removed 4 bases from V and 4 bases from J; junction bases left unmatched: 3. The CDR3 length is 14 residues.

This rearrangement joins TRBV11-2 to TRBJ2-1; no firm D call. This CDR3 comprises 13 residues. The germline CDR1 and CDR2 sequences are SGHAT and FQNNGV. Between the trimmed V and J ends, which lost 6 bases and 6 bases, there was a span of 12 bases. The CDR3 loop reads CASSSTPINEQFF. The CDR3 DNA reads TGTGCCAGCAGTTCGACCCCCATCAATGAGCAGTTCTTC.

V usage is TRBV7-9 and J usage is TRBJ2-4; TRBD2 aligns across 13 bases. The better agreement between TRBJ2-5 and the DNA end casts doubt on the J call. Germline CDR1 and CDR2: SEHNR and FQNEAQ (reference sequence). The length of the CDR3 is 16 residues. CDR3 DNA: TGTGCCAGCAGCCCCGGACTAGCGGGGGACGGGGAGACCCAGTACTTC. Its protein is CASSPGLAGDGETQYF.

The rearrangement uses TRBV5-1 and TRBJ1-1; 9 bases agree with TRBD1. The CDR3 covers 18 residues. Germline values: CDR1 SGHRS, CDR2 YFSETQ. Trimming took 5 bases from V and 0 from J; bases not matched to a gene: 14. DNA of the CDR3: TGCGCCAGCAGATACCCACAGGGGGCTGGGAGCGTGAACACTGAAGCTTTCTTT. It specifies CASRYPQGAGSVNTEAFF.

The genes are TRBV5-1 and TRBJ2-7; 7 bases map to TRBD1. V trimming: 4 bases; J trimming: 7 bases; junction bases outside the gene matches: 8. CDR1 and CDR2 (germline): SGHRS, YFSETQ. This CDR3 contains 13 residues. Here the CDR3 DNA reads TGCGCCAGCAGCCTTGGGACAGTCTCGGAGCAGTACTTC. It translates to CASSLGTVSEQYF.

The V and J genes are TRBV28 and TRBJ1-2, with no clear D. V lost 1 base and J lost 6, with 18 bases in between. The CDR3 consists of 16 residues. The V gene's germline CDR1 is MDHEN and CDR2 SYDVKM. The CDR3 sequence: CASSLLVLRERNGYTF. CDR3 DNA: TGTGCCAGCAGTTTATTGGTCCTAAGGGAGAGGAATGGCTACACCTTC.

The table lists this clonotype with a few counts. The J gene is TRBJ2-7, the V gene TRBV20-1; D gene ambiguous. V was shortened by 0 bases and J by 4 bases, with 7 bases between the two germline ends. This CDR3 has 12 residues. CDR1 DFQATT and CDR2 SNEGSKA come from the germline V gene (reference sequence). The CDR3 nucleotides are TGCAGTGCTAGAGATTCCGGGTACGAGCAGTACTTC. Its translation is CSARDSGYEQYF.